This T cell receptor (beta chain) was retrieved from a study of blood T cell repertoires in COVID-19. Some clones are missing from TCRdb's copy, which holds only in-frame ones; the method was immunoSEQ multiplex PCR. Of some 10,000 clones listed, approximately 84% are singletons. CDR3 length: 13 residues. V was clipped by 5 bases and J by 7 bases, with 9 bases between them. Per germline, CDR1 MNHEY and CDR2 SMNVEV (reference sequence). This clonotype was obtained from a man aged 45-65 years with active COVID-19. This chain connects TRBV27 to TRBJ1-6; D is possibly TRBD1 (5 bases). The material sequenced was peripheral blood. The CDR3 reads CASSTGGNSPLHF. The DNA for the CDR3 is TGTGCCAGCAGTACAGGTGGAAATTCACCCCTCCACTTT.